The clone carrying this TCR beta chain occurred a few times. Its matching antigen is unknown. The CDR3 is made up of 16 amino acids. CDR1 SGHRS and CDR2 YFSETQ come from the germline V gene. V dropped 4 bases and J dropped 1; count of bases not matched to a gene: 10. MiXCR, applied by TCRdb to the 5' RACE reads, yields one record per CDR3 protein. The sample includes about 810,000 distinct CDR3 sequences, 9% to 15% of them seen just once. The record originates from a study of identical twins. Study results and limitations: Memory repertoires showed no such pattern, whereas abundant cord blood beta clonotypes carried fewer insertions. It was possible that invariant MAIT and iNKT cells partly confounded the zero-insertion analyses. Conclusions were drawn cross-sectionally by statistical analysis, without following the same donors.

This sample also belongs to another study, concerning yellow fever vaccine responses in identical twins.

V usage is TRBV5-1 and J usage is TRBJ1-1, with 7 positions matching TRBD1. Sequences were obtained from PBMCs. This receptor was identified in a woman between 18 and 29 years old in good health. Here the CDR3 reads CASSPGGAFQNTEAFF. CDR3 coding DNA: TGCGCCAGCAGCCCAGGGGGGGCCTTTCAGAACACTGAAGCTTTCTTT.